The 30 T cell receptor beta chains in this list originate from one sample, sequenced in a study of T cell responses to AZD1222 COVID-19 vaccine. The data were produced by immunoSEQ multiplex PCR, yet TCRdb's version contains in-frame clones alone and is incomplete. The table lists 75,000 to 90,000 clones, approximately 90% of them singletons. Sequences were derived from peripheral blood, sampled 28 days after the second AZD1222 dose. The receptors were sampled from an adult who received the AZD1222 COVID-19 vaccine.

This clone was seen a single time. This chain uses TRBV30 with TRBJ1-5; D is unresolved. The CDR3 covers 12 residues. Trimming took 4 bases from V and 6 from J, leaving 10 bases between them. Germline V gene data show CDR1 as GTSNPN and CDR2 as SVGIG (reference sequence). The CDR3 coding sequence is TGTGCCTGGAATTGGGGAACTCAGCCCCAGCATTTT. Its protein is CAWNWGTQPQHF.

The chain has TRBV19 and TRBJ1-5; 7 bases match TRBD1. V shed 4 bases, J shed 15 bases, and the junction held 27 bases outside the gene matches. This CDR3 has 18 amino acids. Germline V gives CDR1 LNHDA, CDR2 SQIVND (reference sequence). The CDR3 loop is CASSTRRDSVYQRDSRHF. In DNA, the CDR3 is TGTGCCAGTAGTACCCGCCGGGACAGCGTTTATCAACGGGATTCCCGGCATTTT.

The chain uses TRBV5-7 and TRBJ1-2, with unresolved D. TRBV5-7 is designated an ORF whose function remains uncertain. The CDR3 is made up of 12 amino acids. The ends were cut back, 0 bases at V and 4 bases at J, with 4 bases in the middle. The CDR3 is CASSLVIYGYTF. The CDR3 DNA follows: TGTGCCAGCAGCTTGGTGATCTATGGCTACACCTTC.

The rearrangement uses TRBV19 and TRBJ2-3; D is ambiguous. Looked up from germline, CDR1 is LNHDA and CDR2 is SQIVND (reference sequence). V was trimmed by 3 bases and J by 6 bases, leaving 16 bases between them. The CDR3 length is 15 residues. DNA for the CDR3: TGTGCCAGTAGTATTAGTAGGGCTAGGTGGGATACGCAGTATTTT. It yields the protein CASSISRARWDTQYF. Combining the CDR3 with reference TRBV19 and TRBJ2-3 gives the whole variable domain DGGITQSPKYLFRKEGQNVTLSCEQNLNHDAMYWYRQDPGQGLRLIYYSQIVNDFQKGDIAEGYSVSREKKESFPLTVTSAQKNPTAFYLCASSISRARWDTQYFGPGTRLTVL.

The V and J genes are TRBV5-1 and TRBJ2-7; 7 positions agree with TRBD2. CDR1 and CDR2 (germline): SGHRS, YFSETQ. This CDR3 has 17 amino acids. The ends lost 3 bases at V and 2 bases at J; junction bases unmatched: 14. The CDR3 DNA is TGCGCCAGCAGCTCTGGATCCGTTCTAGCGGAGACCTACGAGCAGTACTTC. Translation gives CASSSGSVLAETYEQYF.

Worth noting for this clone: Other DNA sequences in the same sample also yield this CDR3. The rearrangement uses TRBV7-3 and TRBJ2-6, with a possible D match to TRBD2 (6 bases). The germline V gene has CDR1 SGHTA and CDR2 FQGTGA. Trimming took off 2 bases at V and 2 bases at J, with 10 bases between the two ends. The CDR3 totals 16 residues. This CDR3 reads CASSLGPGAGANVLTF. DNA for the CDR3: TGTGCCAGCAGCTTAGGTCCGGGGGCTGGGGCCAACGTCCTGACTTTC.

The chain couples TRBV2 to TRBJ1-1; maybe TRBD1 (6 bases). The CDR3 extends over 15 amino acids. The V gene's germline CDR1 is SNHLY and CDR2 FYNNEI. V lost 4 bases and J 0 bases, leaving 12 bases between the germline ends. The CDR3 loop is CASSVSDRMNTEAFF. CDR3 nucleotide sequence: TGTGCCAGCAGTGTTTCGGACAGAATGAACACTGAAGCTTTCTTT.

A note on this clone: A read error may account for a junction end that differs from germline. The V and J genes are TRBV28 and TRBJ2-7; perhaps TRBD2 as D (5 bases). Germline CDR1 and CDR2: MDHEN and SYDVKM. CDR3 length: 13 residues. In DNA, the CDR3 is TGTGCCAGCAGTTTTAAGTCGGTAGCGCCTTTTAATTTC. It is translated as CASSFKSVAPFNF.

V usage is TRBV6-6 and J usage is TRBJ2-1; 7 nucleotides align to TRBD1. The CDR3 contains 12 residues. The germline V gene encodes CDR1 MNHNY and CDR2 SVGAGI (reference sequence). V was clipped by 7 bases and J by 10 bases; unmatched bases: 7. In DNA form, the CDR3 reads TGTGCCAGCACTACAGGGGACCGGGAGCAGTTCTTC. Protein sequence: CASTTGDREQFF.

This clone is a singleton in its sample. The chain has TRBV11-2 and TRBJ1-2; 7 nucleotides line up with TRBD1. Trimming removed 6 bases from V and 2 bases from J; junction bases left unmatched: 9. The CDR3 consists of 15 residues. Germline CDR1 and CDR2: SGHAT and FQNNGV. This CDR3 reads CASRPLGGTNYGYTF. The CDR3 nucleotides read TGTGCCAGCAGACCCCTAGGGGGCACGAACTATGGCTACACCTTC.

The chain recombines TRBV3-1 (or the pseudogene TRBV3-2) with TRBJ2-7, with D possibly being TRBD1 or TRBD2 (5 bases each). The V end lost 3 bases, the J end lost 6 bases, and 15 bases lay between the germline ends. From germline, CDR1 is LGHDT and CDR2 YNNKEL (reference sequence). The CDR3 extends over 14 amino acids. CDR3 bases: TGTGCCAGCAGCCAGGGGGTCAGAGGCACCGAGCAGTACTTC. Protein sequence: CASSQGVRGTEQYF.

This clone was seen only once. The CDR3 sequence: CASSEKGLAEKDTQYF. The CDR3 DNA reads as TGTGCCAGCAGTGAAAAGGGACTAGCCGAAAAAGATACGCAGTATTTT. This sequence joins TRBV2 and TRBJ2-3; 9 bases agree with TRBD2. The J segment lost 5 bases and the V segment lost 2 bases, leaving 8 bases of the junction unmatched. The CDR3 sequence is 16 residues long. Per the germline V gene, CDR1 is SNHLY and CDR2 is FYNNEI.

The rearrangement joins TRBV5-1 to TRBJ2-7; D not resolved. From germline, CDR1 is SGHRS and CDR2 YFSETQ. The CDR3 is made up of 15 amino acids. Between the trimmed V and J ends, which lost 0 bases and 3 bases, there was a span of 13 bases. CDR3 residues: CASSLAFSGVYEQYF. CDR3 coding DNA: TGCGCCAGCAGCTTGGCCTTCTCGGGCGTCTACGAGCAGTACTTC.

The rearrangement uses TRBV28 and TRBJ1-1, with 10 bases lining up with TRBD1. This CDR3 has 15 residues. Losses at the gene ends were 4 bases for V and 6 bases for J; bases not matched to a gene: 8. Germline V CDR1 and CDR2: MDHEN, SYDVKM. As DNA, the CDR3 is TGTGCCAGCAGTTCTCCGACAGGGGGCTCGGCTGAAGCTTTCTTT. It is translated as CASSSPTGGSAEAFF.

The V call is TRBV7-2, the J call TRBJ2-5; TRBD2 agrees at 8 bases. There are 15 residues in the CDR3. Germline V lookup: CDR1 SGHTA, CDR2 FQGNSA. V was pared by 1 base and J by 4 bases, with 5 bases of the junction left unmatched. The CDR3 sequence: CASSLVSGSRETQYF. CDR3 coding DNA: TGTGCCAGCAGCTTAGTCAGCGGGAGTAGAGAGACCCAGTACTTC.

The table lists this clone with a count of one. This chain connects TRBV11-2 to TRBJ2-3; D not resolved. CDR1 is SGHAT and CDR2 is FQNNGV in the germline V gene. The CDR3 contains 13 residues. V was cut by 2 bases and J by 8 bases, with 11 bases left in between. CDR3 sequence: CASSLQVTGTQYF. In nucleotides, the CDR3 is TGTGCCAGCAGCTTACAGGTCACTGGTACGCAGTATTTT. Looking up the rest from reference TRBV11-2 and TRBJ2-3 gives the full variable domain: EAGVAQSPRYKIIEKRQSVAFWCNPISGHATLYWYQQILGQGPKLLIQFQNNGVVDDSQLPKDRFSAERLKGVDSTLKIQPAKLEDSAVYLCASSLQVTGTQYFGPGTRLTVL.

The V gene is TRBV4-1, the J gene TRBJ2-5; D is undetermined. Trimming cost V 5 bases and J 2 bases, with 12 bases left between them. Germline V CDR1 and CDR2: MGHRA, YSYEKL. This CDR3 spans 14 amino acids. The CDR3 nucleotides read TGCGCCAGCAGCTCATACGAAGGGCAAGAGACCCAGTACTTC. Protein sequence: CASSSYEGQETQYF.

The chain links TRBV12-3 or TRBV12-4 to TRBJ1-2; no clear D. The CDR3 is 12 amino acids. V dropped 4 bases and J dropped 8 bases, with 11 bases sitting between them. CDR3 coding DNA: TGTGCCAGCAGTTCCACAGAGTTCGGCTACACCTTC. It encodes CASSSTEFGYTF.

This sequence joins TRBV6-2 or TRBV6-3 and TRBJ2-4, with D perhaps TRBD1 (6 bases). This CDR3 has 17 amino acids. CDR1 and CDR2 from the germline V gene are MNHEY and SVGEGT. Trimming left V 5 bases short and J 1 base short, with 18 bases between. CDR3 nucleotide sequence: TGTGCCAGCAGTCCCCGGGACACTGCTGGGGCCAAAAACATTCAGTACTTC. Its translation is CASSPRDTAGAKNIQYF.

V is TRBV20-1 and J is TRBJ1-2; D is undetermined. V gave up 3 bases and J gave up 4 bases, with 12 bases separating them. The CDR3 totals 13 residues. Germline values: CDR1 DFQATT, CDR2 SNEGSKA (reference sequence). CDR3 nucleotides: TGCAGTGCTAGTCCGCAGGCGGGCTATGGCTACACCTTC. As protein: CSASPQAGYGYTF.

This clone has a single count. V is TRBV24-1 and J is TRBJ2-5; the match to TRBD2 covers 14 bases. The V and J ends lost 6 bases and 5 bases, in that order; junction bases with no gene match: 16. Per the germline V gene, CDR1 is KGHDR and CDR2 is SFDVKD. This CDR3 has 19 amino acids. Written as DNA, the CDR3 is TGTGCCACCAGTCCATACCCCGGGACTAGCGGGAGTCTAGGGGAGACCCAGTACTTC. It yields the protein CATSPYPGTSGSLGETQYF.

The chain recombines TRBV7-2 with TRBJ2-6; D call uncertain. Germline V gene data show CDR1 as SGHTA and CDR2 as FQGNSA. The CDR3 totals 16 residues. The V gene lost 5 bases and the J gene lost 2 bases, with 13 bases spanning the gap. The CDR3 DNA is TGTGCCAGCAGCGTGAGCGCTGGGGCTGGGGCCAACGTCCTGACTTTC. Amino acid sequence: CASSVSAGAGANVLTF. Drawing the rest from reference TRBV7-2 and TRBJ2-6, the complete variable domain is GAGVSQSPSNKVTEKGKDVELRCDPISGHTALYWYRQSLGQGLEFLIYFQGNSAPDKSGLPSDRFSAERTGGSVSTLTIQRTQQEDSAVYLCASSVSAGAGANVLTFGAGSRLTVL.

J is TRBJ2-1 and V is TRBV12-3 or TRBV12-4; no definite D call. Trimming removed 7 bases at V and 6 bases at J, with 13 bases between. This CDR3 has 13 amino acids. The CDR3 region is CASKISTANEQFF. Here the CDR3 DNA reads TGTGCCAGCAAGATTTCTACGGCCAATGAGCAGTTCTTC.

Only one count was recorded for this clone. The CDR3 reads CASSLASGITDTQYF. In DNA form, the CDR3 reads TGTGCCAGCAGCTTAGCTAGCGGGATCACAGATACGCAGTATTTT. The rearrangement uses TRBV7-9 and TRBJ2-3, with 8 bases fitting TRBD2. With V trimmed by 0 bases and J by 2 bases, 1 base remained unmatched. This CDR3 contains 15 residues. Germline assignment: CDR1 SEHNR and CDR2 FQNEAQ (reference sequence).

Worth noting for this clone: Germline and junction disagree at one end, which may indicate a read error. CDR3 loop: CAASDLPGSGTGTGELFF. The CDR3 DNA reads TGTGCCGCCAGTGATTTGCCGGGCAGCGGGACTGGGACCGGGGAGCTGTTTTTT. V and J are TRBV24-1 and TRBJ2-2; 7 nucleotides match TRBD2. The germline gives CDR1 KGHDR, CDR2 SFDVKD. The CDR3 spans 18 residues.

The J gene is TRBJ2-1, the V gene TRBV18, with 9 nucleotides matching TRBD2. The germline gives CDR1 KGHSH, CDR2 LQKENI. The J segment lost 6 bases and the V segment lost 6 bases, leaving 3 bases of the junction unmatched. The CDR3 contains 13 residues. The DNA of the CDR3 is TGTGCCAGCTCCCGCGGGGGGGTCAATGAGCAGTTCTTC. The encoded protein is CASSRGGVNEQFF.

This clone was seen a few times. The chain links TRBV6-4 to TRBJ2-1, with a possible D match to TRBD1 (6 bases). The length of the CDR3 is 14 residues. In germline, CDR1 is MRHNA, CDR2 SNTAGT. Trimming cost V 3 bases and J 0 bases, with 6 bases left between them. This CDR3 reads CASSEGGSYNEQFF. The CDR3, as DNA: TGTGCCAGCAGTGAAGGGGGCTCCTACAATGAGCAGTTCTTC.

The chain has TRBV6-6 and TRBJ2-5; the D is unclear. The CDR3 has 13 residues. Trimming left V 0 bases short and J 1 base short, with 3 bases between. Germline loops: CDR1 MNHNY, CDR2 SVGAGI (reference sequence). The CDR3 protein is CASSYSAQETQYF. Written as DNA, the CDR3 is TGTGCCAGCAGTTACTCGGCCCAAGAGACCCAGTACTTC.

The genes are TRBV28 and TRBJ1-2; 7 bases are a match to TRBD1. The J segment lost 5 bases and the V segment lost 1 base, leaving 4 bases of the junction unmatched. The CDR3 runs to 14 residues. CDR1 and CDR2 from the germline V gene are MDHEN and SYDVKM. This chain's CDR3 is CASSLFGTAYGYTF. Written as DNA, the CDR3 is TGTGCCAGCAGTTTATTTGGGACAGCTTATGGCTACACCTTC.

CDR3 DNA sequence: TGTGCCAGCAGCCCGACTACCTCTAGCACAGATACGCAGTATTTT. Its protein product is CASSPTTSSTDTQYF. The chain carries TRBV7-3 and TRBJ2-3; the D gene is possibly TRBD2 (5 bases). Trimming removed 5 bases from V and 0 bases from J, with 12 bases in between. CDR3 size: 15 residues. Germline CDR1 is SGHTA and CDR2 is FQGTGA.